The source of this T cell receptor beta chain is a study of blood T cell repertoires in COVID-19. Turning to the study itself: Material from acute and convalescent COVID-19 was sourced from the United States, Italy and Spain.

Original analysis: The assay estimated nucleated cells by amplifying reference gene primers. Method: immunoSEQ multiplex PCR; TCRdb's copy keeps in-frame clones and lacks some. V, J and clone size were drawn from that table, and D and trimming were deduced from the DNA. The sample contains approximately 70,000 clones, 75% to 95% of which appear only once. V lost 4 bases and J lost 7; bases outside the gene matches: 8. The germline gives CDR1 SNHLY, CDR2 FYNNEI. This CDR3 comprises 15 residues. J is TRBJ2-1 and V is TRBV2; 9 positions match TRBD2. The sequence came from a man aged 40-55 years with COVID-19, enrolled during active disease. Sequencing was done on a sample of peripheral blood. CDR3 sequence (DNA): TGTGCCAGCAGTGGGAGCGGGGGGCCTCAGAATGAGCAGTTCTTC. Encoded protein: CASSGSGGPQNEQFF.